The present TCR beta chain was sequenced within a study of response to subunit inactivated influenza vaccine. Whole-study findings and limits: Few new T cells, the authors suggested, are recruited by each seasonal influenza vaccination.

This clonotype was seen a few times. The antigen remains undetermined. TCRdb independently ran MiXCR on the RT-PCR reads; one entry per CDR3 protein. The sample lists 550,000 to 650,000 distinct CDR3 sequences, about 11% occurring once. V shed 4 bases and J 10 bases; nucleotides not matched to a gene: 13. CDR1 and CDR2 from the germline V gene are MGHDK and SYGVNS. The CDR3 is made up of 16 amino acids. This TCR was recovered from a man aged 50 to 59 who received an inactivated influenza vaccine. Sequenced here: PBMCs from blood, sampled on the day of vaccination. The chain employs TRBV25-1 and TRBJ1-1, with 12 bases that match TRBD1. CDR3 nucleotides: TGTGCCAGCAGTGGACTATACCTGGGACAGGGGGCGGGAGCTTTCTTT. Translation gives CASSGLYLGQGAGAFF.